This is a list of T cell receptor beta chains from one sample in a study of a mutant IDH1 vaccine in newly diagnosed glioma. For these receptors, no antigen is known. The table came from immunoSEQ multiplex PCR; TCRdb's copy has only in-frame clones and leaves some out. In the table there are roughly 61,000 clones, under 90% of which are singletons. Sequences were derived from PBMCs, sampled from a glioma patient whose treatment included an IDH1 peptide vaccine. Receptors originate from a man in his fifties or sixties with glioma. The CDR3 runs from the conserved cysteine through the conserved F or W. The order of the fields is V gene, clone size, D gene, J gene, CDR3 protein, CDR3 DNA. A D gene is named only where the DNA matches it firmly. Clone size is stated in some rows and not others, as once, few, many or a class when expanded.

>TRBV20-1|few|TRBD1|TRBJ1-1
CSATGGTEAFF
TGCAGTGCTACAGGGGGCACTGAAGCTTTCTTT
>TRBV7-3|NA|NA|TRBJ1-1
CASSFDGGTEAFF
TGTGCCAGCAGCTTTGACGGGGGCACTGAAGCTTTCTTT
>TRBV5-6|NA|NA|TRBJ2-7
CASSSDSYEQYF
TGTGCCAGCAGCTCCGACAGTTACGAGCAGTACTTC
>TRBV5-1|NA|NA|TRBJ1-1
CASSLEGVMNTEAFF
TGCGCCAGCAGCTTGGAGGGGGTTATGAACACTGAAGCTTTCTTT
>TRBV9|NA|NA|TRBJ2-1
CASSVASASSYNEQFF
TGTGCCAGCAGCGTTGCTAGCGCGAGCTCCTACAATGAGCAGTTCTTC
>TRBV7-2|NA|NA|TRBJ2-1
CASSSGPSTYNEQFF
TGTGCCAGCAGCTCGGGACCGTCCACCTACAATGAGCAGTTCTTC
>TRBV2|NA|NA|TRBJ1-2
CASNREGLRPLYGYTF
TGTGCCAGCAACAGGGAAGGGTTGCGACCACTCTATGGCTACACCTTC
>TRBV5-4|NA|TRBD1|TRBJ1-3
CASTSSGGSGNTIYF
TGTGCCAGCACCTCGTCAGGGGGCTCTGGAAACACCATATATTTT
>TRBV28|NA|NA|TRBJ2-4
CASSLQLARENIQYF
TGTGCCAGCAGTTTACAGCTGGCCAGAGAAAACATTCAGTACTTC
>TRBV15|NA|TRBD2|TRBJ2-2
CATSRGRGGAGELFF
TGTGCCACCAGCAGAGGGCGGGGGGGAGCCGGGGAGCTGTTTTTT
>TRBV6-1|NA|NA|TRBJ1-5
CASRWGVNQPQHF
TGTGCCAGCAGGTGGGGGGTGAATCAGCCCCAGCATTTT
>TRBV2|NA|TRBD2|TRBJ2-1
CASSEALARNEQFF
TGTGCCAGCAGTGAGGCACTAGCGAGAAATGAGCAGTTCTTC
>TRBV7-2|NA|NA|TRBJ2-3
CASSSTDTQYF
TGTGCCAGCAGCTCCACAGATACGCAGTATTTT
>TRBV7-2|NA|NA|TRBJ2-7
CASSLDTPTGYEQYF
TGTGCCAGCAGCTTAGATACGCCTACGGGCTACGAGCAGTACTTC
>TRBV7-9|NA|TRBD1|TRBJ1-5
CASSPDRGPQPQHF
TGTGCCAGCAGCCCGGACAGGGGGCCTCAGCCCCAGCATTTT
>TRBV18|NA|NA|TRBJ2-5
CASSPIATKETQYF
TGTGCCAGCTCACCCATCGCAACAAAAGAGACCCAGTACTTC
>TRBV7-2|NA|NA|TRBJ1-3
CASSSPGNTIYF
TGTGCCAGCAGCTCCCCTGGAAACACCATATATTTT
>TRBV18|NA|NA|TRBJ2-2
CASSPGQATNTGELFF
TGTGCCAGCTCACCGGGGCAGGCCACCAACACCGGGGAGCTGTTTTTT
>TRBV19|NA|NA|TRBJ1-1
CASTDSWGEMNTEAFF
TGTGCCAGTACCGACTCTTGGGGGGAAATGAACACTGAAGCTTTCTTT
>TRBV18|NA|NA|TRBJ2-7
CASSPGSPSYEQYF
TGTGCCAGCTCACCCGGCTCACCCTCCTACGAGCAGTACTTC
>TRBV4-1|NA|NA|TRBJ1-3
CASSSQGASGNTIYF
TGCGCCAGCAGCTCCCAAGGGGCCTCTGGAAACACCATATATTTT
>TRBV7-9|NA|TRBD1|TRBJ2-5
CASSRTGGGETQYF
TGTGCCAGCAGCCGGACAGGGGGCGGGGAGACCCAGTACTTC
>TRBV25-1|NA|NA|TRBJ1-2
CASSVGNGYTF
TGTGCCAGCAGTGTTGGGAATGGCTACACCTTC
>TRBV4-1|few|TRBD1|TRBJ1-2
CASSQPGQGYGYTF
TGCGCCAGCAGCCAACCGGGACAGGGCTATGGCTACACCTTC
>TRBV7-8|NA|TRBD1|TRBJ1-4
CASSFPPTGTTNEKLFF
TGTGCCAGCAGCTTCCCTCCGACAGGGACAACTAATGAAAAACTGTTTTTT
>TRBV28|few|TRBD1|TRBJ1-2
CASIGGQGNYGYTF
TGTGCCAGCATCGGGGGACAGGGGAACTATGGCTACACCTTC
>TRBV2|NA|NA|TRBJ2-5
CASSVRGVETQYF
TGTGCCAGCAGCGTCAGGGGGGTTGAGACCCAGTACTTC
>TRBV27|NA|NA|TRBJ1-1
CASSFIRNTEAFF
TGTGCCAGCAGTTTCATACGGAACACTGAAGCTTTCTTT
>TRBV6-4|NA|NA|TRBJ2-2
CASSDRATGELFF
TGTGCCAGCAGTGACAGGGCCACCGGGGAGCTGTTTTTT
>TRBV2|NA|TRBD1|TRBJ2-2
CASGPGTGGTGELFF
TGTGCCAGCGGACCCGGGACAGGGGGCACCGGGGAGCTGTTTTTT
>TRBV7-3|NA|NA|TRBJ2-2
CASSQDSNTGELFF
TGTGCCAGCAGCCAAGACAGTAACACCGGGGAGCTGTTTTTT
>TRBV29-1|NA|TRBD1|TRBJ1-1
CSFTGGGRAEAFF
TGCAGCTTCACAGGGGGGGGGAGGGCTGAAGCTTTCTTT
>TRBV9|once|TRBD1|TRBJ2-5
CASSGPGTGHETQYF
TGTGCCAGCAGTGGCCCCGGGACAGGGCATGAGACCCAGTACTTC
>TRBV23-1|NA|NA|TRBJ2-7
CASSQSDVNRGSYEQYF
TGCGCCAGCAGTCAATCAGACGTAAACCGGGGCTCCTACGAGCAGTACTTC
>TRBV6-1|NA|NA|TRBJ2-2
CATSLGADRSGELFF
TGTGCCACTTCCCTGGGTGCGGACAGAAGCGGGGAGCTGTTTTTT
>TRBV27|NA|TRBD2|TRBJ2-3
CASRTSGRGLASTDTQYF
TGTGCCAGCCGGACTAGCGGGAGAGGTCTCGCTAGCACAGATACGCAGTATTTT
>TRBV15|NA|NA|TRBJ2-7
CATSRDKFPYEQYF
TGTGCCACCAGCAGAGATAAGTTTCCCTACGAGCAGTACTTC
>TRBV27|NA|NA|TRBJ1-1
CASHGRNTEAFF
TGTGCCTCTCACGGACGGAACACTGAAGCTTTCTTT
>TRBV9|once|NA|TRBJ2-7
CASSVGPQGPAEQYF
TGTGCCAGCAGCGTAGGCCCGCAGGGACCCGCCGAGCAGTACTTC
>TRBV5-4|NA|TRBD2|TRBJ2-3
CASRPGLAGGEDTQYF
TGTGCCAGCAGACCGGGACTAGCGGGGGGGGAAGATACGCAGTATTTT
>TRBV10-3|NA|TRBD1|TRBJ2-1
CAISPGQGRNEQFF
TGTGCCATCAGCCCGGGACAGGGAAGGAATGAGCAGTTCTTC
>TRBV14|NA|NA|TRBJ2-2
CASSPRVTGELFF
TGTGCCAGCAGTCCCCGGGTCACCGGGGAGCTGTTTTTT
>TRBV14|NA|NA|TRBJ2-7
CASSPLGGYEQYF
TGTGCCAGCAGCCCTCTAGGAGGTTACGAGCAGTACTTC
>TRBV28|NA|NA|TRBJ2-6
CASSLGSGANVLTF
TGTGCCAGCAGTTTAGGATCTGGGGCCAACGTCCTGACTTTC
>TRBV11-3|NA|TRBD1|TRBJ1-2
CASSFRAGGGYTF
TGTGCCAGCAGCTTTAGGGCAGGGGGCGGCTACACCTTC
>TRBV6-5|few|NA|TRBJ1-1
CASRGGHTEAFF
TGTGCCAGCCGAGGGGGGCACACTGAAGCTTTCTTT
>TRBV5-5|NA|NA|TRBJ1-2
CASRTLSTNYGYTF
TGTGCCAGCCGAACCTTGAGTACTAACTATGGCTACACCTTC
>TRBV7-8|NA|NA|TRBJ2-3
CAGGMGSTDTQYF
TGTGCCGGGGGGATGGGTAGCACAGATACGCAGTATTTT
>TRBV11-2|NA|NA|TRBJ1-6
CASSLQGSGSPLHF
TGTGCCAGCAGCTTACAGGGCTCTGGTTCACCCCTCCACTTT
>TRBV11-2|NA|NA|TRBJ1-2
CASSLRGHGYTF
TGTGCCAGCAGCTTGAGGGGTCATGGCTACACCTTC